This TCR beta chain appears in the sequencing data of a study of T-cell memory formation after mild COVID-19. TCRdb ran MiXCR on the 5' RACE reads and lists one entry per CDR3 protein. The sample records around 500,000 distinct CDR3 sequences, 15% to 20% being singletons. The ends were cut back, 6 bases at V and 0 bases at J, with 18 bases in the middle. The CDR3 is made up of 17 amino acids. Germline V gene sequence: CDR1 SGHVS, CDR2 FNYEAQ. V gene TRBV7-6 combines with J gene TRBJ1-3; TRBD1 might be the D (5 bases). The receptor was isolated from an adult woman who had mild COVID-19 (a few samples of this study predate the infection). Cell type and time point are not known. Input material: PBMCs or a T cell subset sorted from them (not recorded which). The CDR3 loop is CASSRRALGVSGNTIYF. The CDR3 bases are TGTGCCAGCAGTCGTCGGGCCCTAGGGGTCTCTGGAAACACCATATATTTT.